The source of this T cell receptor beta chain is a study of T cells after posttransplantation cyclophosphamide. V gave up 3 bases and J gave up 6 bases; unmatched junction bases: 8. The germline CDR1 and CDR2 sequences are SGHTS and YDEGEE. The length of the CDR3 is 16 residues. Busulfan-fludarabine conditioning, marrow transplant, and cyclophosphamide on days +3 and +4 were administered. Libraries were prepared by immunoSEQ multiplex PCR; TCRdb keeps only in-frame clonotypes and omits some of them. The repertoire has roughly 12,000 clones, about 1.9% of them found once; the top ten carry less than 20%. Concerning this clone: Antigen unknown.

Study results and caveats: After PTCy, TRB diversity resembled that of CNI/methotrexate controls. Donor-recipient repertoire similarity was low at 1-2 months, rising over year one.

The genes are TRBV5-8 and TRBJ1-4; 10 bases match TRBD1. The sequencing here drew on PBMCs, taken after allogeneic stem cell transplant with posttransplant cyclophosphamide. This TCR came from a male patient between 25 and 39 years old who received an allogeneic stem cell transplant from a related donor, was CMV-positive, and had no GVHD. Some T cells may have originated in the graft donor. The CDR3 spells CASSSKGGTGDEKLFF. DNA for the CDR3: TGTGCCAGCAGCTCTAAAGGCGGGACAGGGGATGAAAAACTGTTTTTT.